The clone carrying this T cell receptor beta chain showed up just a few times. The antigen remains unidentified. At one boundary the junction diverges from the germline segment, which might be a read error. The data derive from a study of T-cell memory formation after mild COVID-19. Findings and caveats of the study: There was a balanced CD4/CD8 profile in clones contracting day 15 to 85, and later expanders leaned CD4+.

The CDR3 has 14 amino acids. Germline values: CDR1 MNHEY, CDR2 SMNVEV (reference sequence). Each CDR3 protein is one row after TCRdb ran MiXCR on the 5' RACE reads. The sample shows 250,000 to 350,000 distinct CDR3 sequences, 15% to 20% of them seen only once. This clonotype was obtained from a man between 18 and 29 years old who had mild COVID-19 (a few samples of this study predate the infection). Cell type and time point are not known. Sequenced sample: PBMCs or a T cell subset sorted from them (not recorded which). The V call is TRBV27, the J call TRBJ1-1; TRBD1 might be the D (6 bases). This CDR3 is CASSSGQIYTEAFF. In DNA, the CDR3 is TGTGCCAGCAGTTCCGGACAGATTTACACTGAGGCTTTCTTT.